The TCR beta chain under discussion was sequenced for a study of cytomegalovirus exposure and HLA in healthy donors. Study conclusions and caveats: When presence/absence was analysed, sequencing depth was taken to be roughly uniform across donors. Analyzed later, most CMV-associated TCR beta chains appeared HLA-restricted.

With 60 Vbeta and 13 Jbeta primers, the PCR was carried out. Measured with immunoSEQ multiplex PCR; TCRdb has only the in-frame clones, and not every one. The listing contains 55,000 to 70,000 clones. To note about this clone: Its antigen is still unknown.

Trimming cost V 7 bases and J 4 bases; bases outside gene matches: 6. CDR3 size: 13 residues. Per the germline V gene, CDR1 is MDHEN and CDR2 is SYDVKM. The clonotype comes from a female donor in good health and CMV-seropositive. The chain recombines TRBV28 with TRBJ1-1, with 7 bases that match TRBD1. Sequencing input: PBMCs. CDR3 sequence reads: CASTKTGSTEAFF. CDR3 DNA: TGTGCCAGCACAAAGACAGGGAGCACTGAAGCTTTCTTT.